The clone carrying this TCR beta chain was detected many times. Unique molecular identifiers were used in preparing the TCRbeta library. TCRdb re-derived calls from the PCR reads in MiXCR, one entry per CDR3 protein. The sample records approximately 420,000 distinct CDR3 sequences, 11% being singletons. This specimen belongs to a study of T-cell reconstitution after alpha-beta-depleted transplantation in children. Germline V lookup: CDR1 SGHNT, CDR2 YYREEE (reference sequence). This CDR3 has 14 amino acids. The ends lost 2 bases at V and 3 bases at J; junction bases unmatched: 1. The sample here was PBMCs from the stem cell graft donor, taken from the stem cell graft. V gene TRBV5-4 combines with J gene TRBJ2-1, with 8 nucleotides matching TRBD2. This clonotype was sampled from a human donor who donated a stem cell graft to a child with acute myeloid leukemia. The CDR3 protein is CASSFRGGYNEQFF. The CDR3 nucleotides are TGTGCCAGCAGCTTTCGGGGGGGCTACAATGAGCAGTTCTTC.